These T cell receptor beta chains were read from a single sample in a study of blood T cell repertoires in COVID-19. Only in-frame clones appear in the TCRdb table, and some are missing; sequencing was by immunoSEQ multiplex PCR. The sample includes around 150,000 clones, roughly 82% seen only once; the top ten take more than 2%. Sample: peripheral blood. These TCRs come from a man in his 70s with acute or convalescent COVID-19. Both conserved end residues are part of each CDR3. Fields, in order: V gene, J gene, D gene, clone size, CDR3 DNA, CDR3 protein. D genes are given only for firm matches. Expanded clones get a size class; other rows say once, few or many, or leave the size out.

TRBV5-1	TRBJ2-7	TRBD2	-	TGCGCCAGCAGCAGGGGACTAGCGGTAATCTACGAGCAGTACTTC	CASSRGLAVIYEQYF
TRBV30	TRBJ2-3	TRBD2	-	TGTGCCTGGAGTAAGGCTAGCGGGGGAGGAAATACGCAGTATTTT	CAWSKASGGGNTQYF
TRBV2	TRBJ1-4	TRBD1	-	TGTGCCAGCGAGGGGGCTTCAACAATAAAACTGTTTTTT	CASEGASTIKLFF
TRBV19	TRBJ1-6	-	-	TGTGCCAGTAGTATATTCCTCGGACAGACAAATTCACCCCTCCACTTT	CASSIFLGQTNSPLHF
TRBV9	TRBJ2-1	TRBD2	-	TGTGCCAGCAGCGTAGGTCCTAGCGGGGAGTACAATGAGCAGTTCTTC	CASSVGPSGEYNEQFF
TRBV5-4	TRBJ2-1	TRBD2	-	TGTGCCAGCAGCCGCGGGGGGGATTCAGGCAATGAGCAGTTCTTC	CASSRGGDSGNEQFF
TRBV7-9	TRBJ2-7	TRBD1	-	TGTGCCAGCAGCCCAACAGGGGGATCCTACGAGCAGTACTTC	CASSPTGGSYEQYF
TRBV9	TRBJ1-3	TRBD1	-	TGTGCCAGCAGCCCCACGACAGGGGAGGCTATCTCTGGAAACACCATATATTTT	CASSPTTGEAISGNTIYF
TRBV27	TRBJ1-5	-	-	TGTGCCAGCAGCCCCCGCGGGGGCGGAGGTCTTCGACAGCCCCAGCATTTT	CASSPRGGGGLRQPQHF
TRBV9	TRBJ2-1	TRBD2	-	TGTGCCAGCAGCCCCCTAGCGGTTGAGCAGTTCTTC	CASSPLAVEQFF
TRBV7-8	TRBJ2-5	TRBD1	-	TGTGCCAGCACGCTATTACGGCGGGACAGGGAGACCCAGTACTTC	CASTLLRRDRETQYF
TRBV6-1	TRBJ2-3	TRBD1	-	TGTGCCAGCAGTGAAGCGATGGGACAGGGCCTTCGCACAGATACGCAGTATTTT	CASSEAMGQGLRTDTQYF
TRBV24-1	TRBJ2-2	TRBD1	-	TGTGCCACCAGTGATTCGGGGTTCGGGACAGGGAACACCGGGGAGCTGTTTTTT	CATSDSGFGTGNTGELFF
TRBV11-2	TRBJ2-3	TRBD1	-	TGTGCCAGCAGCTTAGAGGGACAGGGGGCCGGAGGAGATACGCAGTATTTT	CASSLEGQGAGGDTQYF
TRBV19	TRBJ2-1	TRBD2	-	TGTGCCAGTAGTTCCTTGGGCGGGAGTGGGAATGAGCAGTTCTTC	CASSSLGGSGNEQFF
TRBV11-3	TRBJ2-2	-	-	TGTGCCAGCAGCTTAAAATTGGGGCGGGGCACGAACACCGGGGAGCTGTTTTTT	CASSLKLGRGTNTGELFF
TRBV6-5	TRBJ1-1	TRBD1	-	TGTGCCTCCAGGGGGTCGAACACTGAAGCTTTCTTT	CASRGSNTEAFF
TRBV6-5	TRBJ2-3	-	few	TGTGCCAGCAGTTACTCGAGTACGGGAGTGGGAGATACGCAGTATTTT	CASSYSSTGVGDTQYF
TRBV6-4	TRBJ2-3	TRBD2	once	TGTGCCAGCAGTAATCTAGCGGGGACCGATACGCAGTATTTT	CASSNLAGTDTQYF
TRBV6-5	TRBJ1-5	-	-	TGTGCGGGTGGACGGGGAAACAATCAGCCCCAGCATTTT	CAGGRGNNQPQHF
TRBV9	TRBJ2-2	TRBD2	-	TGTGCCAGCAGCGTAGGACTAGCGGGGACCACCGGGGAGCTGTTTTTT	CASSVGLAGTTGELFF
TRBV28	TRBJ1-2	-	-	TGTGCCAGCAGTGGCGGAGGGTTGAGGGGCTACACCTTC	CASSGGGLRGYTF
TRBV3-1/TRBV3-2	TRBJ1-4	-	-	TGTGCCAGCAGCCCAGACAGTACTAATGAAAAACTGTTTTTT	CASSPDSTNEKLFF
TRBV28	TRBJ1-1	-	few	TGTGCCAGCAATGTCTGGGGGGTCCGTGGATTGAACACTGAAGCTTTCTTT	CASNVWGVRGLNTEAFF